This is a list of T cell receptor beta chains from one sample in a study of CD8+ T cells in alopecia areata. TCRdb's table, derived via immunoSEQ multiplex PCR, lists solely in-frame clones and lacks some. Here the sample spans about 100,000 clones, about 83% being singletons. The starting material was CD8+ T cells sorted from blood, obtained at week 24, from a patient treated with tofacitinib. The receptor source for this set is a human donor with alopecia areata. Both conserved end residues are part of each CDR3. The order of the fields is V gene, J gene, clone size, D gene, CDR3 DNA, CDR3 protein. The D gene is left open where the match is weak. Size is stated for part of the rows, as once, few or many counts, or as a class when the clone is expanded.

>TRBV28|TRBJ2-7|once|TRBD1
TGTGCCAGCAGAACAGGCCAACCGGGACAGAAAATAGGTCACTACGAGCAGTACTTC
CASRTGQPGQKIGHYEQYF
>TRBV7-9|TRBJ1-2|-|-
TGTGCCAGCAGCTTAACGGAGTCGATAACCACCTATGGCTACACCTTC
CASSLTESITTYGYTF
>TRBV7-9|TRBJ1-4|few|TRBD1
TGTGCCAGCAGCTTGCCAGGGGGATCGTGGGAGGAAAAACTGTTTTTT
CASSLPGGSWEEKLFF
>TRBV7-3|TRBJ2-6|few|TRBD1
TGTGCCAGCAGCCCACGGACAGGGAGGTCTGGGGCCAACGTCCTGACTTTC
CASSPRTGRSGANVLTF
>TRBV19|TRBJ2-1|-|-
TGTGCCAGTAATGAAGGGAGCTCCTACAATGAGCAGTTCTTC
CASNEGSSYNEQFF
>TRBV2|TRBJ1-2|-|-
TGTGCCAGCAGTGTTGTCCGGCAGGCTTTCTATGGCTACACCTTC
CASSVVRQAFYGYTF
>TRBV7-6|TRBJ2-5|-|TRBD1
TGTGCCAGCAGCTCCTTCTCAGGGACAGGGAACGTGGAGACCCAGTACTTC
CASSSFSGTGNVETQYF
>TRBV7-3|TRBJ2-1|-|-
TGTGCCAGCAGCTTAGATCCCTCCTACAATGAGCAGTTCTTC
CASSLDPSYNEQFF
>TRBV5-6|TRBJ2-1|once|-
TGTGCCAGCAGCCCACCTGCGGCGGACGAATACAATGAGCAGTTCTTC
CASSPPAADEYNEQFF
>TRBV7-6|TRBJ2-7|-|-
TGTGCCAGCAGCTTAGGCCCACAAGATTACGAGCAGTACTTC
CASSLGPQDYEQYF
>TRBV7-9|TRBJ2-5|-|-
TGTGCCAGCAGCCATAGACACGACCAAGAGACCCAGTACTTC
CASSHRHDQETQYF
>TRBV2|TRBJ1-2|-|-
TGTGCCAGCAGTGTGACAACTGCCTATGGCTACACCTTC
CASSVTTAYGYTF
>TRBV6-5|TRBJ1-2|-|-
TGTGCCAGCAGTCCTCCGGGTCAAAGTGGCTACACCTTC
CASSPPGQSGYTF
>TRBV4-3|TRBJ2-1|-|TRBD2
TGCGCCAGCAGCCAAGATTCCCTAGCGGGGGGGATCTACAATGAGCAGTTCTTC
CASSQDSLAGGIYNEQFF
>TRBV23-1|TRBJ2-7|-|-
TGCGCCAGCAGTCGGGGGAACAGGGAAACGAAGGGGGAGCAGTACTTC
CASSRGNRETKGEQYF
>TRBV7-7|TRBJ2-7|-|-
TGTGCTAGCAGCCCCACGGATTATTCCTACGAGCAGTACTTC
CASSPTDYSYEQYF